This record concerns one T cell receptor beta chain sequence. Participants were aged about 18 to 100 years from 20 to 30 US areas. Clinical histories supplied by participants themselves formed the basis of cohort assignment. Methods used by the authors: Counts of nucleated cells, estimated from reference gene primer amplification, were obtained. TCRdb's table, derived via immunoSEQ multiplex PCR, lists solely in-frame clones and lacks some. The V and J calls and clone size come from that table; D and trimming were worked out from the DNA. Of fewer than 250,000 clones detected, around 86% appear once; the ten largest clones hold 3% to 4%. Germline V gene data show CDR1 as KGHDR and CDR2 as SFDVKD. This CDR3 has 13 residues. V shed 2 bases and J shed 3 bases, with 6 bases lying between them. This entry belongs to a study of blood T cell repertoires in COVID-19. Study summary: Italy, Spain and the United States were the sources of the convalescent and acute COVID-19 samples.

The chain employs TRBV24-1 and TRBJ1-1; the D gene is possibly TRBD1 (5 bases). This receptor was identified in a woman between 35 and 50 years old with acute COVID-19. Sequenced: PBMCs or T cells enriched from blood (not recorded which). CDR3 residues: CATSDSGYTEAFF. CDR3 coding DNA: TGTGCCACCAGTGATTCAGGGTACACTGAAGCTTTCTTT.